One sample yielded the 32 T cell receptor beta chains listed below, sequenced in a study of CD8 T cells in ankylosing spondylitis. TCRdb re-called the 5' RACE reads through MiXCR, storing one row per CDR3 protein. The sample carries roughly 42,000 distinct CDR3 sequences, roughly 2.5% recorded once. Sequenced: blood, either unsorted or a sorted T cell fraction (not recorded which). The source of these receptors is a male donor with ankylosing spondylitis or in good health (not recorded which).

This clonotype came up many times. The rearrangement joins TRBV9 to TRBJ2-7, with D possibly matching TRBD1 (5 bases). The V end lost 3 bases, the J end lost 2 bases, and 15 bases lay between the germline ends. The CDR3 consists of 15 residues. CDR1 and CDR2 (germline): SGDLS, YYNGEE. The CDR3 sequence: CASSAGQGSAYEQYF. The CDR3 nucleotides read TGTGCCAGCAGCGCAGGTCAGGGCAGCGCCTACGAGCAGTACTTC.

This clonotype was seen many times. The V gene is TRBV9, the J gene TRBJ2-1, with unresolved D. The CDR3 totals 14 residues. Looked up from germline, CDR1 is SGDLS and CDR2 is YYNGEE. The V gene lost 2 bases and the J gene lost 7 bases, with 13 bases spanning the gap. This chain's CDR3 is CASSVNPGVNEQFF. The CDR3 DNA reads TGTGCCAGCAGCGTCAACCCTGGCGTGAATGAGCAGTTCTTC.

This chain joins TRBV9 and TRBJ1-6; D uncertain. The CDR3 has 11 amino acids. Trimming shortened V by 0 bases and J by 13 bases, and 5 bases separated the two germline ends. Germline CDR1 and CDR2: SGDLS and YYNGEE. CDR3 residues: CASSVEGPLHF. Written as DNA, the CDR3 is TGTGCCAGCAGCGTAGAAGGTCCCCTCCACTTT.

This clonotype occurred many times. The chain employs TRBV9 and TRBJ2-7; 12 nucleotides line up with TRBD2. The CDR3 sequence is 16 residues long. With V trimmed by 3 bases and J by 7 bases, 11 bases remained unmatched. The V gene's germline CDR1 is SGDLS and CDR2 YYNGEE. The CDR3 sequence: CASSEQTSGRYGEQYF. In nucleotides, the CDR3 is TGTGCCAGCAGCGAGCAAACTAGCGGGAGGTATGGGGAGCAGTACTTC.

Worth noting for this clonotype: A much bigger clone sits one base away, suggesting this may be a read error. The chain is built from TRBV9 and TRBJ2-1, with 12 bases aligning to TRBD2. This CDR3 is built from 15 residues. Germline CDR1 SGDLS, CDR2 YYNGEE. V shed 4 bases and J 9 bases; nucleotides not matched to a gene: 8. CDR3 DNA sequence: TGTGCCAGCAGCCAAACTAGCGGGAGGTCCAGTGAGCAGTTCTTC. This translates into CASSQTSGRSSEQFF.

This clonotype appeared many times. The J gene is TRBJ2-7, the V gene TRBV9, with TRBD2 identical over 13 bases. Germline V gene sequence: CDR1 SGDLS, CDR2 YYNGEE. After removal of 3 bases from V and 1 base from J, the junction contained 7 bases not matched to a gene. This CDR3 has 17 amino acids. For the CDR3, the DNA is TGTGCCAGCAGCGCAGCGACTAGCGGGAGGATTTCCTACGAGCAGTACTTC. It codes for CASSAATSGRISYEQYF.

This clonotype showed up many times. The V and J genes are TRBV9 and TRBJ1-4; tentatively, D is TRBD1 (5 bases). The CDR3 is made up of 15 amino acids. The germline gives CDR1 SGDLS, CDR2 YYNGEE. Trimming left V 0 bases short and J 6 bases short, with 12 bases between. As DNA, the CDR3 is TGTGCCAGCAGCGTAGAACGGGGCGCGTATGAAAAACTGTTTTTT. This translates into CASSVERGAYEKLFF. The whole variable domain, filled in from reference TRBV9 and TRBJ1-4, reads DSGVTQTPKHLITATGQRVTLRCSPRSGDLSVYWYQQSLDQGLQFLIQYYNGEERAKGNILERFSAQQFPDLHSELNLSSLELGDSALYFCASSVERGAYEKLFFGSGTQLSVL.

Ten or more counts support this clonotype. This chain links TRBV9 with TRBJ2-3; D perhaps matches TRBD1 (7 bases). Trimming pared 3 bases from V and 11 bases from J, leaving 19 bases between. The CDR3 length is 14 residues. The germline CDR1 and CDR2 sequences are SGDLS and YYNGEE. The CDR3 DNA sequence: TGTGCCAGCAGCGCAGGGGGGACGGGATACGAGCAGTATTTT. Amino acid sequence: CASSAGGTGYEQYF.

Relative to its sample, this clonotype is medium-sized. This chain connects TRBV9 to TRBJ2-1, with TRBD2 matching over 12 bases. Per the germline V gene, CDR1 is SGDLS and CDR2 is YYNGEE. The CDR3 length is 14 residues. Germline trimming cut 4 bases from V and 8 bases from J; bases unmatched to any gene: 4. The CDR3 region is CASSPRLAGDEQFF. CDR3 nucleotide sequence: TGTGCCAGCAGCCCCAGACTAGCGGGAGATGAGCAGTTCTTC.

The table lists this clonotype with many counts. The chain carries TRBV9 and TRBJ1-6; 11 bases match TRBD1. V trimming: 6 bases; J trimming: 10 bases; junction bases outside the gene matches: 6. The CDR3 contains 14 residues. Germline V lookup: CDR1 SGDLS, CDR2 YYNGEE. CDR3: CASTPGQGGSPLHF. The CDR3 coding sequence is TGTGCCAGCACTCCGGGACAGGGGGGGTCACCCCTCCACTTT.

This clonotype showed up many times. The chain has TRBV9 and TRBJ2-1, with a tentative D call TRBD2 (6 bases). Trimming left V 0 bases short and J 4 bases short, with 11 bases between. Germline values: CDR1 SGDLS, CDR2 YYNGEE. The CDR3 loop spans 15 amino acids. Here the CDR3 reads CASSVASALYNEQFF. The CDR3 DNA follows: TGTGCCAGCAGCGTAGCTAGCGCCCTTTACAATGAGCAGTTCTTC.

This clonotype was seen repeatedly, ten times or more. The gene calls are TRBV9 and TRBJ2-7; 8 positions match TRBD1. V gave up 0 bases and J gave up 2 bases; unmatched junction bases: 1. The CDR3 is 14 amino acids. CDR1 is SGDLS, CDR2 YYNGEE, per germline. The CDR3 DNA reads TGTGCCAGCAGCGTAGCGGGACAGGCCTACGAGCAGTACTTC. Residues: CASSVAGQAYEQYF.

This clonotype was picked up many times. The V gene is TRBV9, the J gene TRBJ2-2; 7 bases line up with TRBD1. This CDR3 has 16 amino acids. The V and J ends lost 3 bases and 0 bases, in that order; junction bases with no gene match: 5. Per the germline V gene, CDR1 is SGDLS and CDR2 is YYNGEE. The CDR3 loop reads CASSETGKANTGELFF. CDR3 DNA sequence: TGTGCCAGCAGCGAGACAGGGAAGGCGAACACCGGGGAGCTGTTTTTT.

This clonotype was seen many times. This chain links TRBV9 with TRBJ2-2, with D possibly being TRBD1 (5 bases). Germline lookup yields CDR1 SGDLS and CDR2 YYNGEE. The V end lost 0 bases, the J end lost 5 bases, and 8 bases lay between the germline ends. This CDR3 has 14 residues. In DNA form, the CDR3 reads TGTGCCAGCAGCGTAGTGCAGGGTACCGGGGAGCTGTTTTTT. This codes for CASSVVQGTGELFF.

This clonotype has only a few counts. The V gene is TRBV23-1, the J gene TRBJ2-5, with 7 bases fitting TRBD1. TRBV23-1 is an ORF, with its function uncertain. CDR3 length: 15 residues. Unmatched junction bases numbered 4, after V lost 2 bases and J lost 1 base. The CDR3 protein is CASSQGTVGQETQYF. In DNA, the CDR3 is TGCGCCAGCAGTCAAGGGACAGTTGGCCAAGAGACCCAGTACTTC.

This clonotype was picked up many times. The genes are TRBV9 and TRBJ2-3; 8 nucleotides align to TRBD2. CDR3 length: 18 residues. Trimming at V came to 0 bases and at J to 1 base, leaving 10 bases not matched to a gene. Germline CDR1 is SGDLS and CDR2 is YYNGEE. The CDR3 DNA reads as TGTGCCAGCAGCGTAGTAGCGGGAAGTTTCCCGGGCACAGATACGCAGTATTTT. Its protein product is CASSVVAGSFPGTDTQYF.

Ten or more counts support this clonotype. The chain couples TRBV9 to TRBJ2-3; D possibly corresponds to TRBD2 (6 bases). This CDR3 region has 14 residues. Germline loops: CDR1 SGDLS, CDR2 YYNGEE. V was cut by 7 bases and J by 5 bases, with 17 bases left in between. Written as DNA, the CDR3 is TGTGCCAGCGGCCGTCTGGGGGGTAAAGATACGCAGTATTTT. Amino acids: CASGRLGGKDTQYF.

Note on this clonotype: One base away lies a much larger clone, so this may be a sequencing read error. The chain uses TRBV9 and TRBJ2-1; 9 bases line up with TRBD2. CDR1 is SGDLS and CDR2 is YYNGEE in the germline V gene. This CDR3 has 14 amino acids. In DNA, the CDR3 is TGTGCCCGCAGAACTAGCGGGCCCGATCCGGAGCAGTTCTTC. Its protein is CARRTSGPDPEQFF.

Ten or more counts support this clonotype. DNA of the CDR3: TGTGCCAGCAGCCTCGGGTGGGACCCCAGCTCCTACGAGCAGTACTTC. Protein product: CASSLGWDPSSYEQYF. This chain uses TRBV9 with TRBJ2-7, with D possibly called TRBD1 or TRBD2 (5 bases each). Germline V gene lookup returns CDR1 SGDLS and CDR2 YYNGEE. This CDR3 is 16 amino acids long. V was pared by 4 bases and J by 0 bases, with 17 bases between.

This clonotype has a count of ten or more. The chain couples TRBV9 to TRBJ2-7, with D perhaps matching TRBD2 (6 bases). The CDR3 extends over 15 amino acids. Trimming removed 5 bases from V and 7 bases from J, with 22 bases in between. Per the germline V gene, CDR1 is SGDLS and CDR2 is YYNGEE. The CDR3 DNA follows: TGTGCCAGCAGTGTGTTGTCGGGAGCTTCAGGGGAGCAGTACTTC. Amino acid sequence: CASSVLSGASGEQYF.

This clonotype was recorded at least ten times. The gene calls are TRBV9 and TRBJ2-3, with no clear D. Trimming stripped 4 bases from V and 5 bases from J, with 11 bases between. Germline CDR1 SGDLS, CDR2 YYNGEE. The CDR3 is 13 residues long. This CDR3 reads CASSRMSRDTQYF. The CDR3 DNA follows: TGTGCCAGCAGCCGAATGTCGAGAGATACGCAGTATTTT.

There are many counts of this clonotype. The CDR3 reads CASRGAGNYNEQFF. CDR3 nucleotide sequence: TGTGCCAGCAGGGGCGCAGGGAACTACAATGAGCAGTTCTTC. J is TRBJ2-1 and V is TRBV9, with D possibly TRBD1 on 5 matching bases. Germline values: CDR1 SGDLS, CDR2 YYNGEE. The CDR3 is 14 residues long. V shed 5 bases and J shed 3 bases, with 12 bases lying between them.

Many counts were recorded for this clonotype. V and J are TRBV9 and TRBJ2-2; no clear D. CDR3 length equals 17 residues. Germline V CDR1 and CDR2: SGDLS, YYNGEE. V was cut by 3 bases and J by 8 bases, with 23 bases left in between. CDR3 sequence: CASSAATGTVAGGELFF. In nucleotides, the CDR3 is TGTGCCAGCAGCGCAGCTACGGGCACGGTGGCCGGAGGGGAGCTGTTTTTT.

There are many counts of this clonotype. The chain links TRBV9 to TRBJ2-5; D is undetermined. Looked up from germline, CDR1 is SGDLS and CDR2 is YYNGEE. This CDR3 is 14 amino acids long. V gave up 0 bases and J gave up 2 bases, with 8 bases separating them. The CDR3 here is CASSVGSKQETQYF. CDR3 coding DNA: TGTGCCAGCAGCGTAGGGTCGAAGCAAGAGACCCAGTACTTC.

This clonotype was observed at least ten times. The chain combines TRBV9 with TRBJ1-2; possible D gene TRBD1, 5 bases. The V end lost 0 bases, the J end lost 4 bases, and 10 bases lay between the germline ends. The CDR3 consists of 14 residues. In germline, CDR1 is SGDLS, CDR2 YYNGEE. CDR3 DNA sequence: TGTGCCAGCAGCGTAGAAGTGACAGCCTATGGCTACACCTTC. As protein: CASSVEVTAYGYTF.

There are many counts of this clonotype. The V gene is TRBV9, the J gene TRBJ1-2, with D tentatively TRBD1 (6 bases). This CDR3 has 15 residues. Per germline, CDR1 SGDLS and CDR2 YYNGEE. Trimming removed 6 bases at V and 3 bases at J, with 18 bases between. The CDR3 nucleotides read TGTGCCAGCACCTTTGACGGGGGCGATGACTATGGCTACACCTTC. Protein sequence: CASTFDGGDDYGYTF.

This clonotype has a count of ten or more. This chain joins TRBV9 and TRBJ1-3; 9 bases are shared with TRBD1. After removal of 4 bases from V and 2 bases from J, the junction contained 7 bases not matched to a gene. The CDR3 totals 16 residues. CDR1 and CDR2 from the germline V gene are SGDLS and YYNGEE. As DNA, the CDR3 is TGTGCCAGCAGCCCTAGGGACAGGGTGGCTGGAAACACCATATATTTT. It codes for CASSPRDRVAGNTIYF. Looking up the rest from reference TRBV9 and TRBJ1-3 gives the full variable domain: DSGVTQTPKHLITATGQRVTLRCSPRSGDLSVYWYQQSLDQGLQFLIQYYNGEERAKGNILERFSAQQFPDLHSELNLSSLELGDSALYFCASSPRDRVAGNTIYFGEGSWLTVV.

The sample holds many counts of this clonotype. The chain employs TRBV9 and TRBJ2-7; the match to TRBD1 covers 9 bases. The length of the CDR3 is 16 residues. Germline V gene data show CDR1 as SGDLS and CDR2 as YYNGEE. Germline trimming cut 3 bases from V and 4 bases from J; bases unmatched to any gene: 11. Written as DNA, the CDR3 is TGTGCCAGCAGCGCCCAGGAACAGGGGGCTTTATACGAGCAGTACTTC. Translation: CASSAQEQGALYEQYF.

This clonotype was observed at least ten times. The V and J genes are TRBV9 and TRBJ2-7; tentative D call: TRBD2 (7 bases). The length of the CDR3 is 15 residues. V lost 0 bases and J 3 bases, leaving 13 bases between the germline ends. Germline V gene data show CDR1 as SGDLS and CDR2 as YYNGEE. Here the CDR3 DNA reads TGTGCCAGCAGCGTAGGCGGGGGCTTGAGCTACGAGCAGTACTTC. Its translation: CASSVGGGLSYEQYF.

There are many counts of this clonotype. In DNA form, the CDR3 reads TGTGCCAGCAGCGCCTCCCCTAGCGGTGCCTCCTACGAGCAGTACTTC. It codes for CASSASPSGASYEQYF. This chain links TRBV9 with TRBJ2-7; 7 nucleotides line up with TRBD2. Germline values: CDR1 SGDLS, CDR2 YYNGEE. The junction had 9 bases not matched to a gene; V was cut back by 3 bases and J by 0 bases. CDR3 length: 16 residues.

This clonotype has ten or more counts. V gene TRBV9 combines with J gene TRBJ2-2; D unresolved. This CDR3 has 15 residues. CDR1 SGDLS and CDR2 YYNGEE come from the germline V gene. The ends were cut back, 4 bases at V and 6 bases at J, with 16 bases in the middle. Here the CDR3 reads CASSLTTARAGELFF. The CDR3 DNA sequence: TGTGCCAGCAGCTTAACTACCGCCCGAGCCGGGGAGCTGTTTTTT.

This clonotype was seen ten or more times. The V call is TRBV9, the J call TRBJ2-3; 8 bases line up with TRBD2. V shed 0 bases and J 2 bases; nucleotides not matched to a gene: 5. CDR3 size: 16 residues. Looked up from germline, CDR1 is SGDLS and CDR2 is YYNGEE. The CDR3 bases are TGTGCCAGCAGCGTAGTCACTAGCGGCCACACAGATACGCAGTATTTT. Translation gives CASSVVTSGHTDTQYF.